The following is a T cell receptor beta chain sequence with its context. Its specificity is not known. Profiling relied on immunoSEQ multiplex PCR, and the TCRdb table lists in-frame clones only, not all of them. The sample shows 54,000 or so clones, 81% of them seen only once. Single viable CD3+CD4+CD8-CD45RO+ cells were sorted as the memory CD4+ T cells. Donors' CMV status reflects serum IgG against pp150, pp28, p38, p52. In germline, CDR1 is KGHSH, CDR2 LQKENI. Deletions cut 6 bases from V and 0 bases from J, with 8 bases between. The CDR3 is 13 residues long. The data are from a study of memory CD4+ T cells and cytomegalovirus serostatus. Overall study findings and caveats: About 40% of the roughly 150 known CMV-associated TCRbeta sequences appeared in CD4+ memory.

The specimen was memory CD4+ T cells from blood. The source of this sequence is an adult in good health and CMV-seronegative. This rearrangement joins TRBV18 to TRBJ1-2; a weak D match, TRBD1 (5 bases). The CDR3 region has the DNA TGTGCCAGCTCCAGGGACGCTAACTATGGCTACACCTTC. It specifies CASSRDANYGYTF. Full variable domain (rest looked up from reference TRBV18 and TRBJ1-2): NAGVMQNPRHLVRRRGQEARLRCSPMKGHSHVYWYRQLPEEGLKFMVYLQKENIIDESGMPKERFSAEFPKEGPSILRIQQVVRGDSAAYFCASSRDANYGYTFGSGTRLTVV.